This passage covers 26 T cell receptor beta chains from one sample sequenced in a study of blood T cell repertoires in COVID-19. Here immunoSEQ multiplex PCR was the method, and the copy in TCRdb shows in-frame clones only, minus some. This repertoire shows about 65,000 clones, roughly 82% found once; its top ten account for over 40%. Sequencing was performed on peripheral blood. These receptors all come from a human donor in a cohort sampled during active COVID-19.

By share, this clone ranks as medium-sized. The genes are TRBV12-3 or TRBV12-4 and TRBJ1-1; D is unclear. The CDR3 is made up of 13 amino acids. V lost 2 bases to trimming and J lost 10 bases, with 14 bases between them. The CDR3 region is CASSLNLPGTAFF. The CDR3 DNA reads as TGTGCCAGCAGTTTAAATTTACCGGGAACAGCTTTCTTT.

The genes are TRBV7-8 and TRBJ1-1; D is perhaps TRBD1 (6 bases). Per germline, CDR1 SGHVS and CDR2 FQNEAQ. The CDR3 totals 15 residues. Trimming stripped 0 bases from V and 9 bases from J, with 17 bases between. The chain's CDR3 is CASSLAHGQTIQAFF. The CDR3 bases are TGTGCCAGCAGCTTAGCGCACGGACAGACCATCCAAGCTTTCTTT.

The chain recombines TRBV30 with TRBJ2-7; 7 positions match TRBD1. Trimming at V came to 0 bases and at J to 7 bases, leaving 6 bases not matched to a gene. The germline gives CDR1 GTSNPN, CDR2 SVGIG (reference sequence). This CDR3 has 13 residues. Here the CDR3 reads CAWSVKGAREQYF. The DNA of the CDR3 is TGTGCCTGGAGTGTAAAGGGGGCGCGGGAGCAGTACTTC.

This CDR3 is CASSPNRGELFF. CDR3 nucleotides: TGTGCCAGCAGCCCAAACAGGGGGGAGCTGTTTTTT. The chain combines TRBV3-1 (or the pseudogene TRBV3-2) with TRBJ2-2; possible D gene TRBD1, 5 bases. Looked up from germline, CDR1 is LGHDT and CDR2 is YNNKEL (reference sequence). Trimming removed 4 bases from V and 8 bases from J, with 8 bases in between. There are 12 residues in the CDR3.

The rearrangement joins TRBV5-1 to TRBJ2-6, with D possibly being TRBD1 (6 bases). This CDR3 region has 17 residues. V lost 5 bases to trimming and J lost 0 bases, with 15 bases between them. The germline V gene encodes CDR1 SGHRS and CDR2 YFSETQ. CDR3 DNA sequence: TGCGCCAGCAGAGGGGGTTTGGGAGTCTCTGGGGCCAACGTCCTGACTTTC. Translated, it gives CASRGGLGVSGANVLTF.

The J gene is TRBJ2-1, the V gene TRBV20-1, with 9 bases that match TRBD2. The germline V gene has CDR1 DFQATT and CDR2 SNEGSKA (reference sequence). This CDR3 is 15 amino acids long. V trimming: 3 bases; J trimming: 8 bases; junction bases outside the gene matches: 11. The CDR3 DNA reads as TGCAGTGCTAGTGTCGGGACTAGCAAGAAGGATGAGCAGTTCTTC. Protein product: CSASVGTSKKDEQFF.

This clone has just one count. This chain uses TRBV7-2 with TRBJ1-5, with a tentative D call TRBD1 (6 bases). Germline values: CDR1 SGHTA, CDR2 FQGNSA. The V and J ends lost 5 bases and 5 bases respectively, with 19 bases between them. This CDR3 has 16 residues. CDR3 DNA: TGTGCCAGCAGCCAAACAGGGCCCGGGGGGTATCAGCCCCAGCATTTT. Encoded protein: CASSQTGPGGYQPQHF.

The V and J genes are TRBV3-1 (or the pseudogene TRBV3-2) and TRBJ2-7; unclear D gene. Germline V gives CDR1 LGHDT, CDR2 YNNKEL (reference sequence). The length of the CDR3 is 13 residues. The V end lost 0 bases, the J end lost 5 bases, and 8 bases lay between the germline ends. This chain's CDR3 is CASSQERRNEQYF. CDR3 DNA: TGTGCCAGCAGCCAAGAGCGGCGTAACGAGCAGTACTTC.

The chain recombines TRBV28 with TRBJ2-7; TRBD2 might be the D (6 bases). The CDR3 covers 15 residues. Germline V gene lookup returns CDR1 MDHEN and CDR2 SYDVKM. V lost 3 bases, J lost 1 base, and 13 bases lay in between. The CDR3 protein is CASSFSGTSSYEQYF. The CDR3 DNA is TGTGCCAGCAGTTTCTCGGGGACTTCTTCCTACGAGCAGTACTTC.

The chain carries TRBV28 and TRBJ2-7; D gene ambiguous. Trimming removed 5 bases from V and 6 bases from J, with 8 bases in between. Germline V gene lookup returns CDR1 MDHEN and CDR2 SYDVKM. The CDR3 sequence is 11 residues long. CDR3 bases: TGTGCCAGCAGTACCCGAGGCGAGCAGTACTTC. Its protein is CASSTRGEQYF.

This clone was observed a handful of times. The chain links TRBV27 to TRBJ1-1, with D unresolved. The V and J ends lost 5 bases and 2 bases respectively, with 9 bases between them. CDR1 MNHEY and CDR2 SMNVEV come from the germline V gene (reference sequence). The CDR3 length is 13 residues. The CDR3 coding sequence is TGTGCCAGCAGTCCGGGTCCTAACACTGAAGCTTTCTTT. Translating gives CASSPGPNTEAFF.

The rearrangement links TRBV4-1 to TRBJ1-6; TRBD1 is a possible D gene (5 bases). The CDR3 contains 14 residues. Germline assignment: CDR1 MGHRA and CDR2 YSYEKL. The V and J ends lost 0 bases and 11 bases respectively, with 11 bases between them. This CDR3 reads CASSQDRALAPLHF. DNA for the CDR3: TGCGCCAGCAGCCAAGACAGGGCCCTAGCACCCCTCCACTTT.

The chain has TRBV2 and TRBJ1-2; D is possibly TRBD1 (6 bases). Germline V gives CDR1 SNHLY, CDR2 FYNNEI. V lost 7 bases, J lost 4 bases, and 22 bases lay in between. The CDR3 runs 16 residues. The CDR3: CASTRTASVNFYGYTF. In DNA, the CDR3 is TGTGCCAGCACTCGGACAGCCTCGGTTAATTTCTATGGCTACACCTTC.

The chain combines TRBV5-1 with TRBJ2-3; 8 bases map to TRBD2. J was trimmed by 0 bases and V by 5 bases; bases with no gene match: 5. This CDR3 comprises 15 residues. Germline CDR1 SGHRS, CDR2 YFSETQ. CDR3 in DNA: TGCGCCAGCAGGGGGATAGCGGGGAGCACAGATACGCAGTATTTT. Amino acids: CASRGIAGSTDTQYF.

As concerns this clone: Relative to the germline gene, one junction end is altered; a read error may explain this. The chain combines TRBV5-1 with TRBJ2-5; D gene ambiguous. Germline V CDR1 and CDR2: SGHRS, YFSETQ. The CDR3 has 14 amino acids. The CDR3 sequence is CVSSLGNFQETQYF. The CDR3 DNA is TGCGTCAGCAGCTTGGGAAACTTCCAAGAGACCCAGTACTTC.

In its sample, this clone was seen once. CDR3 region: CASWTGSVETQYF. The CDR3 DNA is TGTGCCAGCTGGACAGGGTCCGTAGAGACCCAGTACTTC. This sequence joins TRBV6-6 and TRBJ2-5, with 8 positions matching TRBD1. This CDR3 has 13 residues. The V gene's germline CDR1 is MNHNY and CDR2 SVGAGI (reference sequence). V shed 8 bases and J 4 bases; nucleotides not matched to a gene: 6.

This chain links TRBV2 with TRBJ2-5, with 10 positions matching TRBD1. The CDR3 has 16 residues. J gave up 5 bases and V 4 bases, and 10 bases lay outside the gene matches. The germline gives CDR1 SNHLY, CDR2 FYNNEI. Here the CDR3 DNA reads TGTGCCAGCAGTGGGGTGGGACAGGGGATTAGTGAGACCCAGTACTTC. Protein product: CASSGVGQGISETQYF.

This clone has a handful of counts. V usage is TRBV28 and J usage is TRBJ1-2; TRBD1 aligns across 8 bases. The trim removed 7 bases at V and 4 bases at J, leaving 8 bases unmatched. Per the germline V gene, CDR1 is MDHEN and CDR2 is SYDVKM. The CDR3 sequence is 14 residues long. In DNA form, the CDR3 reads TGTGCCAGCAACACAGGGGGAATTGGCTATGGCTACACCTTC. Amino acid sequence: CASNTGGIGYGYTF.

The rearrangement uses TRBV12-5 and TRBJ1-1; D is unresolved. V was pared by 2 bases and J by 5 bases, with 9 bases between. From germline, CDR1 is LGHNT and CDR2 FRNRAP. The CDR3 is made up of 13 amino acids. The CDR3 loop is CASGLTPSTEAFF. CDR3 nucleotides: TGTGCTAGTGGTTTGACACCTAGTACTGAAGCTTTCTTT.

V is TRBV10-3 and J is TRBJ2-7; D might be TRBD1 (5 bases). The CDR3 totals 12 residues. Trimming took off 2 bases at V and 6 bases at J, with 8 bases between the two ends. CDR1 is ENHRY, CDR2 SYGVKD, per germline. In DNA, the CDR3 is TGTGCCATCAGTGAGAACAGGCGCGAGCAGTACTTC. It yields the protein CAISENRREQYF.

DNA of the CDR3: TGTGCCTGGTCGCCAGGGGGAGAGACCCAGTACTTC. It specifies CAWSPGGETQYF. The chain couples TRBV30 to TRBJ2-5; the match to TRBD1 covers 7 bases. Germline CDR1 GTSNPN, CDR2 SVGIG (reference sequence). Trimming removed 5 bases from V and 4 bases from J; junction bases left unmatched: 4. The CDR3 runs 12 residues.

This chain joins TRBV28 and TRBJ2-7; D ambiguous. With 6 bases removed from V and 2 bases from J, the gap between germline ends came to 8 bases. Germline V CDR1 and CDR2: MDHEN, SYDVKM. The CDR3 is 12 amino acids. The DNA of the CDR3 is TGTGCCAGCAGCCTCGTCCCCTACGAGCAGTACTTC. Its translation is CASSLVPYEQYF. Drawing the rest from reference TRBV28 and TRBJ2-7, the complete variable domain is DVKVTQSSRYLVKRTGEKVFLECVQDMDHENMFWYRQDPGLGLRLIYFSYDVKMKEKGDIPEGYSVSREKKERFSLILESASTNQTSMYLCASSLVPYEQYFGPGTRLTVT.

This sequence joins TRBV19 and TRBJ1-1, with D possibly being TRBD1 (6 bases). Germline CDR1 reads LNHDA; CDR2 reads SQIVND (reference sequence). V lost 5 bases and J 1 base, leaving 11 bases between the germline ends. The CDR3 has 14 amino acids. The CDR3 loop is CASSPRGKNTEAFF. CDR3 coding DNA: TGTGCCAGTAGTCCCAGGGGAAAGAACACTGAAGCTTTCTTT.

CDR3 residues: CAWSHPGGLRGYTF. CDR3 nucleotide sequence: TGTGCCTGGAGCCACCCGGGGGGCCTCCGCGGCTACACCTTC. The chain couples TRBV30 to TRBJ1-2; D may be TRBD1 (6 bases). The germline gives CDR1 GTSNPN, CDR2 SVGIG (reference sequence). This CDR3 spans 14 amino acids. With 3 bases removed from V and 8 bases from J, the gap between germline ends came to 19 bases.

This chain joins TRBV4-1 and TRBJ1-2, with 8 bases matching TRBD1. After removal of 1 base from V and 4 bases from J, the junction contained 5 bases not matched to a gene. This CDR3 has 15 amino acids. Germline-derived CDR1 and CDR2 are MGHRA and YSYEKL. The CDR3 is CASSQGRQGTYGYTF. The CDR3 nucleotides read TGCGCCAGCAGCCAAGGTAGACAGGGGACCTATGGCTACACCTTC.

The chain employs TRBV4-3 and TRBJ1-1; possibly TRBD1 for D (6 bases). Germline CDR1 reads LGHNA; CDR2 reads YSLEER. The CDR3 covers 17 residues. V lost 0 bases to trimming and J lost 4 bases, with 18 bases between them. This CDR3 is CASSQDGNGRTATEAFF. The CDR3 coding sequence is TGCGCCAGCAGCCAAGATGGAAACGGAAGGACAGCCACTGAAGCTTTCTTT.